These T cell receptor beta chains were read from a single sample in a study of cytomegalovirus exposure and HLA in healthy donors. Generated by immunoSEQ multiplex PCR, the TCRdb table keeps only in-frame clones and is missing some. The sample records some 140,000 clones, under 85% being singletons. Sequenced sample: PBMCs. The receptor source for this set is a young man in good health and CMV-seronegative. Each CDR3 is given with its conserved first and last residue. D genes are given only for firm matches. Only some rows state a clone size, as once, few, many or a class for expanded clones.

>TRBJ1-3|.|TRBV7-2|18|.
TGTGCCAGCAGCTTAGGGTTGAGGGAGATCCTCTCTGGAAACACCATATATTTT
CASSLGLREILSGNTIYF
>TRBJ1-3|.|TRBV23-1|13|.
TGCGCCAGCAGGGACAGCTCTGGAAACACCATATATTTT
CASRDSSGNTIYF
>TRBJ2-3|TRBD2|TRBV20-1|10|few
TGCAGTGCTAGTCGGGGGGCGCAGTATTTT
CSASRGAQYF
>TRBJ1-6|TRBD1|TRBV16|15|.
TGTGCCAGCAGCCAGTTTCAGGGGGGCAATTCACCCCTCCACTTT
CASSQFQGGNSPLHF
>TRBJ2-4|TRBD2|TRBV5-1|15|.
TGCGCCAGCAGCTTAAGCCTAGCGGGTCAAAACAGTCAGTACTTC
CASSLSLAGQNSQYF
>TRBJ1-4|TRBD1|TRBV2|15|.
TGTGCCAGCAGTCTGGCCAGGGGGGTTAATGAAAAACTGTTTTTT
CASSLARGVNEKLFF
>TRBJ1-1|.|TRBV6-5|13|.
TGTGCCAGCAGATCGGGACAGAACACTGAAGCTTTCTTT
CASRSGQNTEAFF
>TRBJ2-2|TRBD2|TRBV2|15|.
TGTGCCAGCAGTGAAACGGGGGGGCGCACCGGGGAGCTGTTTTTT
CASSETGGRTGELFF
>TRBJ2-3|.|TRBV29-1|15|.
TGCAGCGTGGAACCAATGGATCGGAGGGCAGATACGCAGTATTTT
CSVEPMDRRADTQYF
>TRBJ2-2|.|TRBV6-5|14|.
TGTGCCAGCAGTTACAACAGGGTCGACGGGGAGCTGTTTTTT
CASSYNRVDGELFF
>TRBJ1-5|.|TRBV6-5|14|.
TGTGCCAGCAGATTGGAGGGCGGCAATCAGCCCCAGCATTTT
CASRLEGGNQPQHF
>TRBJ2-1|.|TRBV7-3|14|.
TGTGCCAGCAGCTTACCAGGGCTCTACAATGAGCAGTTCTTC
CASSLPGLYNEQFF
>TRBJ2-1|.|TRBV7-2|14|few
TGTGCCAGCAGCTTACAGGGAACAGACAATGAGCAGTTCTTC
CASSLQGTDNEQFF
>TRBJ1-2|TRBD1|TRBV4-2|16|.
TGTGCCAGCAGCCTATATGGGACAGGGGGCAACTATGGCTACACCTTC
CASSLYGTGGNYGYTF
>TRBJ2-7|TRBD1|TRBV5-4|16|.
TGTGCCAGCAGCTTATTTGCCGGGACAGCATACTACGAGCAGTACTTC
CASSLFAGTAYYEQYF
>TRBJ2-1|.|TRBV28|14|few
TGTGCCAGCAGTCCCGTATCTGGGGCCTGGGAGCAGTTCTTC
CASSPVSGAWEQFF
>TRBJ1-2|.|TRBV2|13|.
TGTGCCAGCAACTCAGGGGTTGGCTATGGCTACACCTTC
CASNSGVGYGYTF
>TRBJ2-6|.|TRBV27|15|.
TGTGCCAGCAGTTTAGAGTTAGCTGGGGCCAACGGCCTGACTTTC
CASSLELAGANGLTF
>TRBJ1-3|TRBD1|TRBV28|14|.
TGTGCCAGCACTAGACAGGGGGCTGGAAACACCATATATTTT
CASTRQGAGNTIYF
>TRBJ2-6|.|TRBV7-6|14|.
TGTGCCAGCTCGGCGGATACTGGGGCCAACGGCCTGACTTTC
CASSADTGANGLTF
>TRBJ2-3|TRBD1|TRBV11-2|16|.
TGTGCCAGCAGCCCCCGACAGGGGGGGAGCACAGATACGCAGTATTTT
CASSPRQGGSTDTQYF
>TRBJ1-5|TRBD1|TRBV4-1|17|few
TGCGCCAGCAGCCAAGATCCTAGGGACAGACCTTATCAGCCCCAGCATTTT
CASSQDPRDRPYQPQHF
>TRBJ2-2|TRBD2|TRBV5-1|18|once
TGCGCCAGCAGCCGGGGGACTAGCGGGGGGATTGTGGCCGGGGAGCTGTTTTTT
CASSRGTSGGIVAGELFF
>TRBJ2-7|.|TRBV28|17|.
TGTGCCAGCAGTTCGGACGGTCGCAGGGGCACCCACTACGAGCAGTACTTC
CASSSDGRRGTHYEQYF
>TRBJ1-2|.|TRBV28|13|.
TGTGCCAGCAGTCCAGATCCCTCTTATGGCTACACCTTC
CASSPDPSYGYTF
>TRBJ2-7|TRBD2|TRBV5-8|18|.
TGTGCCAGCAGCATTGGACTAGCGGGGCTGTTTGTAACCTACGAGCAGTACTTC
CASSIGLAGLFVTYEQYF
>TRBJ1-1|.|TRBV21-1|15|.
TGTGCCAGCAGCAGGGGGCAGGGGACGAACACTGAAGCTTTCTTT
CASSRGQGTNTEAFF
>TRBJ2-3|.|TRBV5-6|17|.
TGTGCCAGCAGCCCCACATGGTCGGCGGCTAGCACAGATACGCAGTATTTT
CASSPTWSAASTDTQYF
>TRBJ1-5|.|TRBV19|14|.
TGTGCCAGTAGTATCAGCATAGGAGATCAGCCCCAGCATTTT
CASSISIGDQPQHF
>TRBJ1-1|TRBD1|TRBV4-1|13|.
TGCGCCAGCAGCTACCGGACAGGGACTGAAGCTTTCTTT
CASSYRTGTEAFF
>TRBJ2-5|TRBD1|TRBV5-1|15|.
TGCGCCAGCAGCTCTTCCGGGACAGGGTCCGAGACCCAGTACTTC
CASSSSGTGSETQYF
>TRBJ2-1|.|TRBV27|15|few
TGTGCCAGCAGTTTGGGCACTAGTAGAAACAATGAGCAGTTCTTC
CASSLGTSRNNEQFF
>TRBJ2-5|.|TRBV2|13|.
TGTGCCAGCAGTGAAGGGCAGGGTGAGACCCAGTACTTC
CASSEGQGETQYF
>TRBJ2-2|TRBD1|TRBV4-3|19|.
TGCGCCAGCAGCCAAGAGGCCGGGACAGGGGGTCCGAACACCGGGGAGCTGTTTTTT
CASSQEAGTGGPNTGELFF
>TRBJ2-3|.|TRBV19|13|.
TGTGCCAGTAGGGAGGGGCTTTGGGATACGCAGTATTTT
CASREGLWDTQYF
>TRBJ2-1|.|TRBV19|12|.
TGTGCCAGTAGTACCCTCTATGCCGAGCAGTTCTTC
CASSTLYAEQFF
>TRBJ1-1|.|TRBV29-1|13|few
TGCAGCGCGCTAGGGGTAGAGAACACTGAAGCTTTCTTT
CSALGVENTEAFF
>TRBJ1-2|.|TRBV6-6|14|.
TGTGCCAGCAGTTGGGGCTACGCCACCTATGGCTACACCTTC
CASSWGYATYGYTF
>TRBJ2-3|.|TRBV5-5|16|once
TGTGCCAGCAGCTCTCCCCAGGGGCAGTTCGCAGATACGCAGTATTTT
CASSSPQGQFADTQYF
>TRBJ2-1|TRBD2|TRBV9|15|.
TGTGCCAGCAGCGTTTCTAGCGGGGCCTTGGATGAGCAGTTCTTC
CASSVSSGALDEQFF
>TRBJ2-3|.|TRBV5-1|16|.
TGCGCCAGCAGCCCGGAACAGGGGGGGTTAACAGATACGCAGTATTTT
CASSPEQGGLTDTQYF
>TRBJ2-7|TRBD1|TRBV5-1|14|.
TGCGCCAGCAAACCAATGACAGGGGTATACGAGCAGTACTTC
CASKPMTGVYEQYF
>TRBJ2-5|TRBD2|TRBV5-5|15|.
TGTGCCAGCAGCTTAATAGCGGCGGGGGTGGAGACCCAGTACTTC
CASSLIAAGVETQYF
>TRBJ2-5|.|TRBV5-1|11|.
TGCGCCAGCAGGGGCTCAGAGACCCAGTACTTC
CASRGSETQYF
>TRBJ2-5|.|TRBV4-3|15|.
TGCGCCAGCAGCCAAGAAGGCCAGGGAGGAGAGACCCAGTACTTC
CASSQEGQGGETQYF
>TRBJ2-3|TRBD2|TRBV7-8|16|.
TGTGCCAGCAGCCCCTTCCTAGCGGGGGAGAGGAATACGCAGTATTTT
CASSPFLAGERNTQYF
>TRBJ1-4|TRBD1|TRBV4-1|15|.
TGCGCCAGCAGCCAAGCGACAGGGGGCATTGAAAAACTGTTTTTT
CASSQATGGIEKLFF
>TRBJ2-4|.|TRBV4-1|18|.
TGCGCCAGCAGCCAAGGCCTTGTTACAGGCCCTTCCAAAAACATTCAGTACTTC
CASSQGLVTGPSKNIQYF
>TRBJ2-5|.|TRBV2|16|.
TGTGCCAGCAGCGATCCGGATAGGGGCCTTAAAGAGACCCAGTACTTC
CASSDPDRGLKETQYF
>TRBJ2-5|.|TRBV30|13|few
TGTGCTTGGGGTGGAGGGCACTTAGAGACCCAGTACTTC
CAWGGGHLETQYF
>TRBJ1-2|TRBD1|TRBV11-1|15|.
TGTGCCAGCAGCCCTCGGGACAGACCCGGGGCGGGCTACACCTTC
CASSPRDRPGAGYTF
>TRBJ2-1|.|TRBV9|14|.
TGTGCCAGCACTCCCCAAGTCAGGTCCAATGAGCAGTTCTTC
CASTPQVRSNEQFF
>TRBJ2-4|TRBD1|TRBV29-1|17|.
TGCAGCGTTGACGGTGTGACAGGGGGCAATTTGGGGAACATTCAGTACTTC
CSVDGVTGGNLGNIQYF
>TRBJ1-3|TRBD1|TRBV9|15|.
TGTGCCAGCAGTCCGGAGGGGGCGAGTGGAAACACCATATATTTT
CASSPEGASGNTIYF
>TRBJ1-6|.|TRBV5-1|13|.
TGCGCCAGCAGCTTGGCAGGCAATTCACCCCTCCACTTT
CASSLAGNSPLHF
>TRBJ1-2|TRBD1|TRBV7-9|16|.
TGTTCCAGCAGCTCCGCCGGGACAGGGAGTGCCTATGGCTACACCTTC
CSSSSAGTGSAYGYTF